This T cell receptor beta chain comes out of a study of beta chain features in type 1 diabetes listed by TCRdb under 2018. Describing the broader study: Patients and healthy donors did not differ in mean age, gender distribution, total cell number or subset yield. A total of some 100,000,000 sorted cells were examined across all samples, and a strong correlation was observed between cell number per subset and RNA yield. The study compared the TCRB repertoires of sorted circulating CD4+ T cell subsets in recently diagnosed type 1 diabetes patients with those in matched healthy donors. Regulatory and stem cell-like memory subsets were isolated from only 8 patients and roughly 8 healthy donors, whereas naive and central memory subsets came from all 30 or so donors.

The entire isolated RNA was reverse transcribed using the High Capacity cDNA Reverse Transcription Kit, and thus expressed TCRB transcripts were sequenced. Deep immunoSEQ sequencing was performed on naive, central memory and regulatory T cell samples, with an average of around 3.5 million total reads per sample. Sorted cells were lysed in RLT buffer and RNA was extracted with DNase-treated RNeasy Micro or Mini kits, depending on cell number. Each cell subset was processed separately to prevent cross-contamination, with patient and healthy donor samples processed together. Using the immunoSEQ multiplex PCR, TCRB sequences were amplified from cDNA into 87-bp fragments spanning the CDR3 region. The amplicons were sequenced using the Illumina HiSeq platform. As for the authors' bioinformatics: PCR bias was corrected computationally using synthetic template baselines, and reads within Hamming distance 2 were collapsed, with unmergeable singletons discarded. Reads were aligned against IMGT to assign V, D and J genes, CDR3 length and insertions or deletions at six rearrangement sites. Clonotype counts were normalized to sorted cell number within each subset before computing true diversity and Gini coefficients with the tcR R package. The overlap coefficient, calculated on TCRB nucleotide sequences, was used to measure repertoire sharing. Out-of-frame TCRB sequences from naive cells were analyzed as a proxy for the pre-selection repertoire. Held by TCRdb, this immuneACCESS table contains in-frame sequences only and omits some clones. Under half of the omission traces to an unresolved V gene where checked; the cause of the rest is unknown. That table gives V, J and clone size, and the DNA gave D and trimming. Within this sample are around 280,000 clones, with about 15% of them counted one time only. The ten largest clones represent 0.015% of the sample.

The investigation overall reported the following: In all four CD4+ subsets, TCRB CDR3 length was moderately but significantly shorter in type 1 diabetes patients. Because small numbers of individuals were included in the HLA sub-analyses, any influence of HLA type on TCRB rearrangement was left unresolved. Naive, central memory and regulatory TCRB repertoires appeared to be more alike among patients than among healthy donors. Shorter templates might have been favored by PCR, but patient and control samples were amplified and corrected together, so both groups would have been affected equally by any skew. At VDJ recombination sites, patients with type 1 diabetes made fewer insertions and deleted more nucleotides, a pattern implying thymic rearrangement abnormalities. Because cDNA was sequenced instead of genomic DNA, activated cells with high expression could be over-represented, although the groups did not differ in activation or CD3 levels.

This clone was observed a handful of times. Its antigen is still unknown. Per-base quality was not reported, and no clone a single base away is much larger than it. At the junction V is shortened by 0 bases and J by 0 bases, with 11 bases in between. Inclusive of the bounding cysteine and phenylalanine, the CDR3 is 16 residues long. Kept here is only the CDR3 DNA, which spans 48 bases and is read in frame from base 1. Sequences SGDLS (CDR1) and YYNGEE (CDR2) are obtained from the germline V gene. A single peripheral blood draw of about 116 mL on average was collected from each donor into heparinised tubes. A BD FACSAria II and a panel including CD45RO, CCR7, CD25, CD127, CD95 and CD27 were used to sort naive, central memory, regulatory and stem cell-like memory CD4+ T cells. All sorted populations exceeded 95% purity. PBMCs were separated immediately by Lymphoprep density gradient centrifugation and were stained directly, without being cultured. To minimize batch effects, samples were stained and sorted in pairs, one healthy donor with one patient per experiment.

The sample consisted of naive CD4+ T cells from blood. The meaning of the sample's cell subset or site label: true naive CD4+ T cells. This sequence uses TRBV9 and TRBJ2-3; 5 matching bases give a weak D call of TRBD2. This TCR derives from a man aged 18-30 years with type 1 diabetes. The nucleotide sequence is given as TGTGCCAGCAGCGTAGTTGGCAGGACTAGCACAGATACGCAGTATTTT. Translation gives CASSVVGRTSTDTQYF.